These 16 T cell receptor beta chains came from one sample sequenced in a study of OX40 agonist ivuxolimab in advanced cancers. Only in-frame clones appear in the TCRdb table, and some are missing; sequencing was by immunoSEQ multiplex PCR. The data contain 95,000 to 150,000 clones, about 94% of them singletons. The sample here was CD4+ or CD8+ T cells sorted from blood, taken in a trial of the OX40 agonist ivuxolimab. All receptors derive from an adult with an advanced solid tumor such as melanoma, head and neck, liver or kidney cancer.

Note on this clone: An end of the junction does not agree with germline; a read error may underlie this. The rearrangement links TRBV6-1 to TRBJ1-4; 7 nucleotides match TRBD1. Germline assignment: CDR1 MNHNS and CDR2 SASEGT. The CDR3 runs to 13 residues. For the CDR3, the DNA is TGTGCCAGCAGTGAAGGTTCTACCCGACAGGGCGAGTGG. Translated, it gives CASSEGSTRQGEW.

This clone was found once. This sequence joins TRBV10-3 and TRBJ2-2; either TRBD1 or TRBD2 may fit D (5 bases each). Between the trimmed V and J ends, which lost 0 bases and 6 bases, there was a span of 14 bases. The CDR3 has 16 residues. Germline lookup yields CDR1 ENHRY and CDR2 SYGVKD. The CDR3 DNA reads TGTGCCATCAGTGAGTCTTGGGGGTCCCAAGCCGGGGAGCTGTTTTTT. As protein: CAISESWGSQAGELFF.

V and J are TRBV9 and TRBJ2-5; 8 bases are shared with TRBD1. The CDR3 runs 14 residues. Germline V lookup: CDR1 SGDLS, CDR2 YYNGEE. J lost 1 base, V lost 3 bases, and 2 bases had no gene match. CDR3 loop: CASSGQGPQETQYF. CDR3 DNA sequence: TGTGCCAGCAGCGGACAGGGGCCCCAAGAGACCCAGTACTTC.

This chain's CDR3 is CASSIKGVAYGYTF. The CDR3 DNA reads as TGTGCCAGCAGCATCAAGGGGGTAGCTTATGGCTACACCTTC. The rearrangement links TRBV7-2 to TRBJ1-2, with D perhaps TRBD1 (6 bases). Trimming shortened V by 5 bases and J by 5 bases, and 15 bases separated the two germline ends. This CDR3 has 14 amino acids. The germline gives CDR1 SGHTA, CDR2 FQGNSA.

CDR3: CASSLTGGYNEQFF. The CDR3, as DNA: TGTGCCAGCAGCTTAACGGGTGGCTACAATGAGCAGTTCTTC. This chain joins TRBV7-3 and TRBJ2-1; D gene ambiguous. The germline V gene has CDR1 SGHTA and CDR2 FQGTGA. The CDR3 has 14 amino acids. V lost 0 bases and J 3 bases, leaving 6 bases between the germline ends.

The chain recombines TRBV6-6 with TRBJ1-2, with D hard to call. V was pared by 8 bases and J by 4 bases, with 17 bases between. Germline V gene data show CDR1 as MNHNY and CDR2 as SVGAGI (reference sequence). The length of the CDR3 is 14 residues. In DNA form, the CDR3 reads TGTGCCAGCTACACCCTTTCAGCGGGCTATGGCTACACCTTC. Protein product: CASYTLSAGYGYTF.

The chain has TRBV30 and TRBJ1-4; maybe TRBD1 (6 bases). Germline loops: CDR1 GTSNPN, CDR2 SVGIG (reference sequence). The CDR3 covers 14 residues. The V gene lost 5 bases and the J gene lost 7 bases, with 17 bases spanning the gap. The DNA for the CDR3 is TGTGCCTGGGACTTCTCTCAGGGGAGTGAAAAACTGTTTTTT. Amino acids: CAWDFSQGSEKLFF.

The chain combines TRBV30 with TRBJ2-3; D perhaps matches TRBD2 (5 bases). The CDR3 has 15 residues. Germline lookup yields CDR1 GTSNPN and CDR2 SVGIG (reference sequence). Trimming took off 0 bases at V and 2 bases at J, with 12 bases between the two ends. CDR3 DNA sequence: TGTGCCTGGAGTGTAAACGGGGTAAACACAGATACGCAGTATTTT. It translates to CAWSVNGVNTDTQYF.

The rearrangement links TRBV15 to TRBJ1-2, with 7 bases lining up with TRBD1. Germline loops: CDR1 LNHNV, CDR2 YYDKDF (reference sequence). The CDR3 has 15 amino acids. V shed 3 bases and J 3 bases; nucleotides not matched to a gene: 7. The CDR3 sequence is CATSRTGPSYYGYTF. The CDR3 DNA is TGTGCCACCAGCAGGACAGGGCCCTCGTACTATGGCTACACCTTC.

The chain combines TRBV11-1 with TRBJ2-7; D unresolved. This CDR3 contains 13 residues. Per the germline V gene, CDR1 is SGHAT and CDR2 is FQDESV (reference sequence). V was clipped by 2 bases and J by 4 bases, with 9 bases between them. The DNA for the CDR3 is TGTGCCAGCAGCTTATCCAGACCGTACGAGCAGTACTTC. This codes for CASSLSRPYEQYF.

CDR3 DNA sequence: TGTGCCAGCTCAGGTGGGGAGGGAGTCAAAAACATTCAGTACTTC. Protein product: CASSGGEGVKNIQYF. The genes are TRBV7-8 and TRBJ2-4, with 7 nucleotides matching TRBD2. CDR3 length equals 15 residues. Trimming took 8 bases from V and 3 from J; bases not matched to a gene: 10. In germline, CDR1 is SGHVS, CDR2 FQNEAQ.

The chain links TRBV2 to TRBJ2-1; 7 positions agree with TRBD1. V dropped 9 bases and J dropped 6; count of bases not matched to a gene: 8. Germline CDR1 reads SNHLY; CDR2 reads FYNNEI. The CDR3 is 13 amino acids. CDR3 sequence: CARQPTGINEQFF. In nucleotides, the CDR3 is TGTGCCAGGCAGCCGACAGGGATCAATGAGCAGTTCTTC.

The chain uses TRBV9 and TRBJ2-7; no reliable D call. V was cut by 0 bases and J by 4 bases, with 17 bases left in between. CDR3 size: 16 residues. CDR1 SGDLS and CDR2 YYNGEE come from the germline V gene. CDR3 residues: CASSVVPSAGLYEQYF. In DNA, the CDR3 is TGTGCCAGCAGCGTAGTGCCGAGTGCCGGGTTATACGAGCAGTACTTC.

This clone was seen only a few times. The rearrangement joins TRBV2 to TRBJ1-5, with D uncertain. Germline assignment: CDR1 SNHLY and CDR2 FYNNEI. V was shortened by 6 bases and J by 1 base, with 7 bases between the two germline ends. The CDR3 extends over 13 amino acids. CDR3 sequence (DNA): TGTGCCAGCAGGCCCCTCAGCAATCAGCCCCAGCATTTT. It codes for CASRPLSNQPQHF.

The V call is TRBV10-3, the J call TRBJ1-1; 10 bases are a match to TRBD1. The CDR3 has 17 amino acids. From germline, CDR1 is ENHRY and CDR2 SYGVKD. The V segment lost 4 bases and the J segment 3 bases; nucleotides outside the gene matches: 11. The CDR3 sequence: CAISGGGQGELDTEAFF. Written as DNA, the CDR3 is TGTGCCATCAGTGGAGGAGGACAGGGGGAGTTAGACACTGAAGCTTTCTTT.

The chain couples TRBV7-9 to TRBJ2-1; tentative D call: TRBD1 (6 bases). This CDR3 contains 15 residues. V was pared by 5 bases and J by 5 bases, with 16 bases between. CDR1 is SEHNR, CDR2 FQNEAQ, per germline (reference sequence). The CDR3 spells CASSLTGTPNNEQFF. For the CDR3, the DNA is TGTGCCAGCAGCCTTACAGGGACACCAAACAATGAGCAGTTCTTC.